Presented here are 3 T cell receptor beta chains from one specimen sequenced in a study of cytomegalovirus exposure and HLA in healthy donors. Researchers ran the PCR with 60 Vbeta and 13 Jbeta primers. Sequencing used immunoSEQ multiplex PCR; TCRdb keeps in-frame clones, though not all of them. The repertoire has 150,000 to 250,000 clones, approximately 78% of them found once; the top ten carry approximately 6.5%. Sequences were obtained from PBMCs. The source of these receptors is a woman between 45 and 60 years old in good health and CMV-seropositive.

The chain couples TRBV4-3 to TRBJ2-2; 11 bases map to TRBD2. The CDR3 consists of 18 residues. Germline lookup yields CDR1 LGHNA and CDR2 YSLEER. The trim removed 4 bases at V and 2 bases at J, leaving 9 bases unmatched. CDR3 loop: CASSPPGGTSGNTGELFF. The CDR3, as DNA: TGCGCCAGCAGCCCCCCGGGGGGGACTAGCGGCAACACCGGGGAGCTGTTTTTT.

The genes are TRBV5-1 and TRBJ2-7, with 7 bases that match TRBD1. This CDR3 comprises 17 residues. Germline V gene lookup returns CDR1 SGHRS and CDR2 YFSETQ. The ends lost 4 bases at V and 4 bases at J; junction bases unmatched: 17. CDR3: CASSHDPTPGGSYEQYF. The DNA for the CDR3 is TGCGCCAGCAGCCACGACCCCACCCCAGGGGGTTCATACGAGCAGTACTTC.

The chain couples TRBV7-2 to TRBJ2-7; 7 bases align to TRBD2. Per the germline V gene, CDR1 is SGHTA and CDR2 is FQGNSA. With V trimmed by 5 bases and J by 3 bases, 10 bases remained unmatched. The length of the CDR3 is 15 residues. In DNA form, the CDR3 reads TGTGCCAGCAGCCCCGACGGGGGGATGGGCTACGAGCAGTACTTC. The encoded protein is CASSPDGGMGYEQYF.